This entry is about one T cell receptor (beta chain). Its specificity is not known. This specimen belongs to a study of radiotherapy plus CTLA-4 blockade in lung cancer. On the study more broadly: Objective responses were observed in around 17% of patients, and disease control was achieved by 30% to 35%. General study points: Early clone dynamics of blood T cells, plus interferon-beta, reportedly predicted response best. Blood TCR clones of tumor origin expanded after radiotherapy plus ipilimumab.

Lung cancer patients with chemo-refractory metastatic non-small-cell disease were given focal radiation plus CTLA-4 blockade with ipilimumab. CDR3 length equals 16 residues. Germline CDR1 is LNHNV and CDR2 is YYDKDF (reference sequence). V was shortened by 5 bases and J by 2 bases, with 19 bases between the two germline ends. The table came from immunoSEQ multiplex PCR; TCRdb's copy has only in-frame clones and leaves some out. Of around 100,000 clones in the sample, about four fifths were seen once. The sample consisted of peripheral blood, taken from a patient treated with radiotherapy plus ipilimumab. This TCR derives from a human donor with non-small cell lung cancer that progressed on radiotherapy plus ipilimumab. Some clones in this sample may be carry-over from other donors' samples. The rearrangement joins TRBV15 to TRBJ2-7; D is undetermined. The CDR3 DNA reads as TGTGCCACCAGCTCTAGAGGTCCGGACCGAGCCTACGAGCAGTACTTC. Amino acid sequence: CATSSRGPDRAYEQYF.